The source of this TCR beta chain is a study of early stage breast cancer tumors. Study context: Most invasive tumors, about 75% of the 16, were ER+/PR+/HER2-.

There are 11 residues in the CDR3. V lost 6 bases and J lost 4, with 9 bases in between. Germline assignment: CDR1 DFQATT and CDR2 SNEGSKA (reference sequence). Findings and limits, study-wide: Blood repertoires resembled normal breast more than tumor. Enriched TCRB sequences shared across patients were mostly commonly generated sequences. Compared with adjacent normal breast tissue, tumors showed roughly 2.4-fold greater T cell density and higher clonality.

The repertoire was sequenced with immunoSEQ multiplex PCR; TCRdb's copy has only in-frame clones and lacks some. The data show about 28,000 clones, 75% to 85% seen once. As to this clone: What it binds is unknown.

The chain combines TRBV20-1 with TRBJ2-5; the D is unclear. The sequence derives from a person aged 55 to 69 with breast cancer. Sequencing was performed on blood. CDR3 DNA sequence: TGCAGTGCGGAAACGGGAGAGACCCAGTACTTC. This gives the protein CSAETGETQYF.